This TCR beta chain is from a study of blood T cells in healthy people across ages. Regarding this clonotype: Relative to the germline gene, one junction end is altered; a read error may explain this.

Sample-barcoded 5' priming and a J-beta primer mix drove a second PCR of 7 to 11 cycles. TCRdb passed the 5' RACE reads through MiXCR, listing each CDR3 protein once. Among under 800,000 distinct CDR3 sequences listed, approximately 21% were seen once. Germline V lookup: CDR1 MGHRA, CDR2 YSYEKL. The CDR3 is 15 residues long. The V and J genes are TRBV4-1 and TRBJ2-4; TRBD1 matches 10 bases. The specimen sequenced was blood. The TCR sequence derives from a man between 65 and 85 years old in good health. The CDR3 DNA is TGCGCCAGCAGCCAAGATCGACAGGGGGCCGTCATTCAGCACTTC. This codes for CASSQDRQGAVIQHF.